The 20 T cell receptor beta chains in this list originate from one sample, sequenced in a study of blood T cell repertoires in COVID-19. Measured with immunoSEQ multiplex PCR; TCRdb has only the in-frame clones, and not every one. The repertoire holds about 290,000 clones, with approximately 80% as singletons. Sequences were obtained from peripheral blood. These receptors originate from a woman aged 45-65 years with active or convalescent COVID-19.

This chain links TRBV5-1 with TRBJ2-3; 9 bases agree with TRBD1. This CDR3 is built from 17 residues. After removal of 4 bases from V and 0 bases from J, the junction contained 9 bases not matched to a gene. Per the germline V gene, CDR1 is SGHRS and CDR2 is YFSETQ. The CDR3: CASSSGQGRLSTDTQYF. The CDR3 bases are TGCGCCAGCAGCAGCGGACAGGGGCGCCTGAGCACAGATACGCAGTATTTT.

This clone appeared once. The chain uses TRBV29-1 and TRBJ1-1, with 12 bases identical to TRBD1. The CDR3 sequence is 18 residues long. Unmatched junction bases numbered 12, after V lost 0 bases and J lost 4 bases. From germline, CDR1 is SQVTM and CDR2 ANQGSEA. DNA for the CDR3: TGCAGCGTTGAAGACCCGGTGGGGACAGGGGGCGGGGGCACTGAAGCTTTCTTT. Encoded protein: CSVEDPVGTGGGGTEAFF.

The V call is TRBV10-3, the J call TRBJ1-6; D not certain. The CDR3 has 13 residues. V lost 0 bases, J lost 8 bases, and 5 bases lay in between. Germline loops: CDR1 ENHRY, CDR2 SYGVKD. The CDR3 loop is CAISESAYSPLHF. CDR3 nucleotides: TGTGCCATCAGTGAGTCGGCCTATTCACCCCTCCACTTT.

The J gene is TRBJ1-6, the V gene TRBV27; 9 nucleotides align to TRBD1. This CDR3 comprises 17 residues. Germline V gives CDR1 MNHEY, CDR2 SMNVEV (reference sequence). The trim removed 4 bases at V and 9 bases at J, leaving 13 bases unmatched. CDR3 DNA sequence: TGTGCCAGCAGTTACCGACCTTGGGACAGGGCGCGTTCACCCCTCCACTTT. Translated, it gives CASSYRPWDRARSPLHF.

The chain joins TRBV29-1 to TRBJ1-2; D not certain. V shed 5 bases and J shed 8 bases, with 12 bases lying between them. The CDR3 contains 11 residues. The germline V gene encodes CDR1 SQVTM and CDR2 ANQGSEA. The chain's CDR3 is CSVSGFGGYTF. CDR3 DNA sequence: TGCAGCGTTTCGGGTTTTGGGGGCTACACCTTC.

The V call is TRBV7-9, the J call TRBJ1-4; D gene unclear. Germline V gene sequence: CDR1 SEHNR, CDR2 FQNEAQ (reference sequence). Trimming pared 1 base from V and 2 bases from J, leaving 11 bases between. The length of the CDR3 is 16 residues. The CDR3 nucleotides are TGTGCCAGCAGCTTAGGGAGGGATACGACTAATGAAAAACTGTTTTTT. Protein sequence: CASSLGRDTTNEKLFF.

In this sample, this clone turned up a few times. This chain joins TRBV28 and TRBJ1-2, with 11 bases identical to TRBD1. The V and J ends lost 4 bases and 4 bases, in that order; junction bases with no gene match: 8. CDR3 length: 16 amino acids. The germline CDR1 and CDR2 sequences are MDHEN and SYDVKM. CDR3 DNA sequence: TGTGCCAGCAGTTCGGACAGGGGGCTATTAGGCTATGGCTACACCTTC. As protein: CASSSDRGLLGYGYTF.

This clone was seen a handful of times. The V and J genes are TRBV25-1 and TRBJ1-5; 8 nucleotides agree with TRBD1. Germline V lookup: CDR1 MGHDK, CDR2 SYGVNS. With 11 bases clipped from V and 0 bases from J, the junction kept 15 bases outside the gene matches. This CDR3 spans 17 amino acids. CDR3 in DNA: TGTGCCCGGTTTACAGGGGGAGATGGGGATAGCAATCAGCCCCAGCATTTT. It translates to CARFTGGDGDSNQPQHF. The full variable domain, rest sourced from reference TRBV25-1 and TRBJ1-5, is EADIYQTPRYLVIGTGKKITLECSQTMGHDKMYWYQQDPGMELHLIHYSYGVNSTEKGDLSSESTVSRIRTEHFPLTLESARPSHTSQYLCARFTGGDGDSNQPQHFGDGTRLSIL.

This sequence joins TRBV27 and TRBJ2-1; weak D call: TRBD1 (6 bases). With 6 bases removed from V and 2 bases from J, the gap between germline ends came to 14 bases. CDR3 length: 15 residues. In germline, CDR1 is MNHEY, CDR2 SMNVEV (reference sequence). CDR3 sequence: CASRQQGRTYNEQFF. In nucleotides, the CDR3 is TGTGCCAGCAGACAACAGGGTCGCACCTACAATGAGCAGTTCTTC.

V usage is TRBV7-2 and J usage is TRBJ2-2, with 9 bases fitting TRBD2. Germline trimming cut 1 base from V and 5 bases from J; bases unmatched to any gene: 8. Germline CDR1 reads SGHTA; CDR2 reads FQGNSA. The CDR3 is made up of 17 amino acids. The CDR3: CASSLDPSGAQTGELFF. The CDR3 nucleotides read TGTGCCAGCAGCTTAGACCCTAGCGGGGCACAAACCGGGGAGCTGTTTTTT.

The rearrangement joins TRBV19 to TRBJ1-6; D is unresolved. The germline V and J ends were trimmed by 7 bases and 10 bases, with 17 bases remaining between them. The CDR3 loop spans 14 amino acids. CDR1 and CDR2 (germline): LNHDA, SQIVND (reference sequence). This CDR3 is CASNEGGQLSPLHF. The CDR3 region has the DNA TGTGCCAGTAATGAGGGAGGTCAATTATCACCCCTCCACTTT.

This clone occurred once. V and J are TRBV9 and TRBJ2-7, with D perhaps TRBD1 (5 bases). V lost 1 base, J lost 2 bases, and 10 bases lay in between. CDR1 and CDR2 (germline): SGDLS, YYNGEE. This CDR3 is built from 14 residues. The CDR3 is CASSVTAGPYEQYF. As DNA, the CDR3 is TGTGCCAGCAGCGTAACGGCAGGGCCCTACGAGCAGTACTTC.

V and J are TRBV19 and TRBJ2-1; D call uncertain. Trimming shortened V by 0 bases and J by 3 bases, and 15 bases separated the two germline ends. The CDR3 consists of 17 residues. The germline gives CDR1 LNHDA, CDR2 SQIVND (reference sequence). The CDR3 DNA reads as TGTGCCAGTAGTATAGATGGTGGTAGGCGGTTCTACAATGAGCAGTTCTTC. It translates to CASSIDGGRRFYNEQFF.

The rearrangement uses TRBV27 and TRBJ1-6, with 8 positions matching TRBD1. Per the germline V gene, CDR1 is MNHEY and CDR2 is SMNVEV (reference sequence). The CDR3 length is 19 residues. The ends lost 8 bases at V and 8 bases at J; junction bases unmatched: 23. In nucleotides, the CDR3 is TGTGCCAGCCGCCCGACAGGGGTTTTACGGGAGTATATGGATTCACCCCTCCACTTT. It translates to CASRPTGVLREYMDSPLHF.

There are a few counts of this clone. The chain couples TRBV4-2 to TRBJ2-1; weak D call: TRBD2 (7 bases). CDR3 length equals 15 residues. The V gene's germline CDR1 is LGHNA and CDR2 YNFKEQ. Trimming pared 4 bases from V and 9 bases from J, leaving 19 bases between. The CDR3 nucleotides read TGTGCCAGCAGCCTCCTAGGGGGGGACGAAGTTGAGCAGTTCTTC. It is translated as CASSLLGGDEVEQFF.

V is TRBV4-2 and J is TRBJ2-2; TRBD2 is a possible D gene (6 bases). V lost 1 base and J 1 base, leaving 10 bases between the germline ends. Germline CDR1 LGHNA, CDR2 YNFKEQ. The CDR3 is 16 residues long. The CDR3, as DNA: TGTGCCAGCAGCCAAGTCGATAGCGGGAACACCGGGGAGCTGTTTTTT. Translation gives CASSQVDSGNTGELFF.

The rearrangement uses TRBV6-5 and TRBJ2-5; the match to TRBD2 covers 7 bases. J gave up 7 bases and V 3 bases, and 5 bases lay outside the gene matches. The CDR3 totals 13 residues. The germline V gene encodes CDR1 MNHEY and CDR2 SVGAGI. The DNA of the CDR3 is TGTGCCAGCAGTTATACTTCGGGGGGGACCCAGTACTTC. Protein product: CASSYTSGGTQYF.

This chain connects TRBV5-6 to TRBJ1-2, with 11 bases identical to TRBD1. Germline V gene sequence: CDR1 SGHDT, CDR2 YYEEEE. The ends lost 3 bases at V and 1 base at J; junction bases unmatched: 5. This CDR3 has 16 amino acids. The CDR3 loop reads CASSSDRGRRNYGYTF. The CDR3, as DNA: TGTGCCAGCAGCTCGGACAGGGGGCGCCGTAACTATGGCTACACCTTC.

The chain uses TRBV7-6 and TRBJ2-6; D not resolved. This CDR3 contains 16 residues. Germline CDR1 SGHVS, CDR2 FNYEAQ. Trimming shortened V by 2 bases and J by 4 bases, and 12 bases separated the two germline ends. The CDR3 sequence is CASSLNPMRGANVLTF. The CDR3, as DNA: TGTGCCAGCAGCTTAAACCCTATGAGAGGGGCCAACGTCCTGACTTTC.

The chain employs TRBV18 and TRBJ2-3; D unresolved. Trimming took 6 bases from V and 4 from J, leaving 11 bases between them. CDR1 KGHSH and CDR2 LQKENI come from the germline V gene. CDR3 length: 13 amino acids. The CDR3 protein is CASSQSVADTQYF. The CDR3 DNA follows: TGTGCCAGCTCCCAATCGGTCGCAGATACGCAGTATTTT.